This is a list of T cell receptor beta chains from one sample in a study of cytomegalovirus exposure and HLA in healthy donors. Method: immunoSEQ multiplex PCR; TCRdb's copy keeps in-frame clones and lacks some. Of roughly 150,000 clones in the sample, about 75% were seen once. Sequencing used PBMCs. Every receptor here comes from a man between 18 and 35 years old in good health and CMV-seropositive. Both conserved end residues are part of each CDR3. Fields, in order: CDR3 length, D gene, V gene, clone size, J gene, CDR3 protein, CDR3 DNA. The D gene is left open where the match is weak. Clone sizes are given selectively: once, few, many, or a class where the clone is expanded.

19,NA,TRBV4-2,once,TRBJ2-6,CASSRKPGRESSGANVLTF,TGTGCCAGCAGCCGAAAACCAGGGCGAGAAAGCTCTGGGGCCAACGTCCTGACTTTC
15,TRBD2,TRBV7-6,NA,TRBJ2-7,CASSLLASGGYEQYF,TGTGCCAGCAGCTTACTTGCTAGCGGGGGGTACGAGCAGTACTTC
17,NA,TRBV11-2,NA,TRBJ1-3,CASSLDFLRGGRNTIYF,TGTGCCAGCAGCTTAGATTTTTTGAGGGGAGGCAGAAACACCATATATTTT
14,TRBD2,TRBV27,once,TRBJ2-3,CASKPTSGTDTQYF,TGTGCCAGCAAGCCAACTAGCGGCACAGATACGCAGTATTTT
13,NA,TRBV6-5,NA,TRBJ2-7,CASMEQGSNWEYF,TGCGCCAGCATGGAGCAGGGATCGAATTGGGAGTACTTC
15,TRBD1,TRBV6-5,NA,TRBJ2-1,CASSAATGAYHEQFF,TGTGCCAGCAGCGCGGCGACAGGGGCTTATCATGAGCAGTTCTTC
14,NA,TRBV5-4,NA,TRBJ2-7,CASSFRGASYEQYF,TGTGCCAGCAGCTTCAGGGGTGCGTCCTACGAGCAGTACTTC
11,NA,TRBV6-5,NA,TRBJ2-5,CASSHGGTQYF,TGTGCCAGCAGCCACGGGGGGACCCAGTACTTC
18,TRBD2,TRBV7-2,NA,TRBJ2-2,CASSLRLAGGPNTGELFF,TGTGCCAGCAGCTTAAGACTAGCGGGGGGCCCGAACACCGGGGAGCTGTTTTTT
16,TRBD1,TRBV27,NA,TRBJ1-1,CASRRGTGGMNTEAFF,TGTGCCAGCAGACGTGGGACAGGGGGGATGAACACTGAAGCTTTCTTT
18,NA,TRBV28,NA,TRBJ1-5,CASSLDSLEIYSNQPQHF,TGTGCCAGCAGCCTAGACAGCCTCGAAATCTATAGCAATCAGCCCCAGCATTTT
13,NA,TRBV28,NA,TRBJ1-1,CASSLLFYTEAFF,TGTGCCAGCAGTTTACTATTTTACACTGAAGCTTTCTTT
15,NA,TRBV4-1,NA,TRBJ1-5,CASSQALTPNQPQHF,TGCGCCAGCAGCCAAGCATTGACACCTAATCAGCCCCAGCATTTT
12,NA,TRBV7-9,NA,TRBJ2-5,CSSKTGGETQYF,TGTTCCAGCAAGACGGGTGGCGAGACCCAGTACTTC
15,TRBD2,TRBV2,few,TRBJ2-1,CASLGTTRHRSEQFF,TGTGCCAGCCTAGGGACTACTAGACACCGGAGTGAGCAGTTCTTC
16,TRBD1,TRBV14,NA,TRBJ2-3,CASSLYRGLRTDTQYF,TGTGCCAGCAGCTTGTACAGGGGGCTAAGGACAGATACGCAGTATTTT
15,TRBD1,TRBV28,NA,TRBJ1-2,CASSFPRQGVGGYTF,TGTGCCAGCAGTTTTCCAAGACAGGGGGTAGGGGGCTACACCTTC
14,NA,TRBV6-1,once,TRBJ2-3,CASSDTGRSDTQYF,TGTGCCAGCAGTGATACAGGGAGATCAGATACGCAGTATTTT
13,TRBD2,TRBV6-4,few,TRBJ2-1,CASSRTSDDEQFF,TGTGCCAGCAGTAGGACTAGCGACGATGAGCAGTTCTTC
14,NA,TRBV11-2,NA,TRBJ2-3,CASSFIRGTDTQYF,TGTGCCAGCAGCTTCATAAGAGGTACAGATACGCAGTATTTT
12,NA,TRBV7-9,NA,TRBJ2-7,CASGTPRGEQYF,TGTGCCAGCGGAACGCCCCGGGGCGAGCAGTACTTC
15,NA,TRBV7-6,NA,TRBJ2-2,CASSQSPGGTGELFF,TGTGCCAGCAGCCAAAGCCCAGGGGGGACCGGGGAGCTGTTTTTT
12,NA,TRBV28,NA,TRBJ1-5,CASSLRTQPQHF,TGTGCCAGCAGCCTACGTACCCAGCCCCAGCATTTT
16,TRBD1,TRBV7-8,once,TRBJ2-2,CASSPRAGGNTGELFF,TGTGCCAGCAGCCCCCGGGCAGGGGGGAACACCGGGGAGCTGTTTTTT
13,NA,TRBV7-9,NA,TRBJ1-4,CASSLVGDEKLFF,TGTGCCAGCAGCTTGGTGGGAGATGAAAAACTGTTTTTT
15,TRBD2,TRBV30,NA,TRBJ2-1,CAWSVRSGRVDEQFF,TGTGCCTGGAGTGTAAGGAGCGGGAGGGTTGATGAGCAGTTCTTC
16,TRBD2,TRBV2,NA,TRBJ2-3,CASRKSLAGGADTQYF,TGTGCCAGCAGAAAATCATTAGCGGGAGGGGCAGATACGCAGTATTTT
17,TRBD1,TRBV27,NA,TRBJ2-1,CASSLQGGQGPYNEQFF,TGTGCCAGCAGTTTACAAGGGGGACAGGGTCCCTACAATGAGCAGTTCTTC
17,TRBD2,TRBV7-2,NA,TRBJ2-5,CASSGRLAGAVTETQYF,TGTGCCAGCAGCGGCCGACTAGCGGGAGCGGTCACAGAGACCCAGTACTTC
16,TRBD2,TRBV6-6,NA,TRBJ2-5,CASSWTSGRSQETQYF,TGTGCCAGCAGCTGGACTAGCGGAAGGTCCCAAGAGACCCAGTACTTC
13,TRBD1,TRBV30,few,TRBJ2-5,CAWSRDRQETQYF,TGTGCCTGGAGTCGGGACAGGCAAGAGACCCAGTACTTC
16,NA,TRBV5-4,NA,TRBJ1-3,CASSPGHRNSGNTIYF,TGTGCCAGCAGCCCGGGACACCGAAACTCTGGAAACACCATATATTTT
14,NA,TRBV5-1,NA,TRBJ2-7,CASSLVGTIYEQYF,TGCGCCAGCAGCTTAGTCGGGACAATCTACGAGCAGTACTTC
15,TRBD2,TRBV27,NA,TRBJ2-1,CASSLRLAGVDEQFF,TGTGCCAGCAGTCTCCGACTAGCGGGAGTCGATGAGCAGTTCTTC
13,NA,TRBV6-1,few,TRBJ1-1,CASSLTGSTEAFF,TGTGCCAGCAGTCTAACAGGGTCGACTGAAGCTTTCTTT
14,NA,TRBV7-9,NA,TRBJ2-7,CASSLTGLQNEQYF,TGTGCCAGCAGCTTAACAGGGTTGCAGAACGAGCAGTACTTC
13,NA,TRBV5-6,NA,TRBJ1-1,CASSLGGGIIAFF,TGTGCCAGCAGCTTGGGGGGGGGTATTATTGCTTTCTTT
14,TRBD2,TRBV2,once,TRBJ2-7,CASSVSSGSYEQYF,TGTGCCAGCAGTGTGTCTAGCGGGAGCTACGAGCAGTACTTC
20,NA,TRBV5-8,NA,TRBJ1-3,CASSLVLGTSGVFSGNTIYF,TGTGCCAGCAGCTTGGTTTTGGGGACTTCGGGCGTTTTCTCTGGAAACACCATATATTTT
13,NA,TRBV29-1,NA,TRBJ1-1,CSAGFRVDTEAFF,TGCAGCGCCGGATTCAGGGTGGACACTGAAGCTTTCTTT
14,NA,TRBV6-6,NA,TRBJ2-1,CASSYFLSGNEQFF,TGTGCCAGCAGTTACTTTCTCTCAGGGAATGAGCAGTTCTTC
14,NA,TRBV28,NA,TRBJ2-2,CASSRGPAAGELFF,TGTGCCAGCAGTCGAGGGCCGGCTGCTGGGGAGCTGTTTTTT
14,NA,TRBV29-1,few,TRBJ2-1,CSVGTELVRNEQFF,TGCAGCGTTGGGACAGAGCTCGTGCGCAATGAGCAGTTCTTC
13,NA,TRBV11-3,few,TRBJ2-7,CASGAGVAYEQYF,TGTGCCAGCGGGGCAGGGGTAGCCTACGAGCAGTACTTC
15,TRBD1,TRBV5-1,once,TRBJ2-7,CASSPSRTGTYEQYF,TGCGCCAGCAGCCCCTCAAGGACAGGGACCTACGAGCAGTACTTC
14,NA,TRBV7-2,NA,TRBJ2-7,CASSARLGSEEQYF,TGTGCCAGCAGCGCCCGACTAGGATCTGAAGAGCAGTACTTC
11,NA,TRBV20-1,NA,TRBJ1-4,CSARLFEKLFF,TGCAGTGCTAGACTATTTGAAAAACTGTTTTTT
14,NA,TRBV21-1,NA,TRBJ2-5,CASSTNPGGETQYF,TGTGCCAGCAGCACCAACCCCGGCGGTGAGACCCAGTACTTC
13,NA,TRBV27,NA,TRBJ2-3,CASSSLRGDTQYF,TGTGCCAGCAGTTCCCTCCGAGGAGATACGCAGTATTTT
14,NA,TRBV5-6,once,TRBJ1-3,CASSFWGTGNTIYF,TGTGCCAGCAGCTTTTGGGGCACTGGAAACACCATATATTTT
15,TRBD2,TRBV9,once,TRBJ2-2,CASSVLAGGAGELFF,TGTGCCAGCAGCGTACTAGCGGGAGGGGCCGGGGAGCTGTTTTTT
16,TRBD1,TRBV11-2,NA,TRBJ2-1,CASSPRQGDSYNEQFF,TGTGCCAGCAGCCCCCGACAGGGGGACTCCTACAATGAGCAGTTCTTC
14,NA,TRBV7-6,NA,TRBJ2-3,CASSLGGGSDTQYF,TGTGCCAGCAGCTTAGGTGGAGGGTCCGATACGCAGTATTTT
14,TRBD1,TRBV6-5,NA,TRBJ2-5,CASSMTGGAETQYF,TGTGCCAGCAGTATGACAGGGGGCGCGGAGACCCAGTACTTC
13,TRBD1,TRBV6-1,once,TRBJ2-7,CASSPGQNYEQYF,TGTGCCAGCAGTCCGGGACAGAACTACGAGCAGTACTTC